The subject of this entry is one TCR beta chain. Its specificity is not known. Treatment described: roughly 20 received Ad26.COV2.S at low or high dose, single or two shots; 5 received placebo; per-sample allocation not given. Day 63 after the first vaccine or placebo injection was the time point for sampling. This specimen belongs to a study of Ad26.COV2.S vaccination and SARS-CoV-2 variants. Notes on the study in general: Compared with placebo recipients, vaccine recipients had higher spike-specific TCR breadth.

The repertoire was sequenced with immunoSEQ multiplex PCR; TCRdb's copy has only in-frame clones and lacks some. The sample comprises some 460,000 clones, nearly 90% of which are singletons, and about 1.5% rests with the top ten. This CDR3 is built from 14 residues. CDR1 is SNHLY and CDR2 is FYNNEI in the germline V gene. The germline V and J ends were trimmed by 5 bases and 7 bases, with 15 bases remaining between them. The receptor's source is a person between 18 and 59 years old who received the Ad26.COV2.S COVID-19 vaccine or a placebo. The sample was peripheral blood, taken in a trial of Ad26.COV2.S vaccine versus placebo. The chain links TRBV2 to TRBJ2-4; D gene ambiguous. CDR3 bases: TGTGCCAGCAGTTGGGCCGAACCCCCCAACATTCAGTACTTC. Translating gives CASSWAEPPNIQYF.